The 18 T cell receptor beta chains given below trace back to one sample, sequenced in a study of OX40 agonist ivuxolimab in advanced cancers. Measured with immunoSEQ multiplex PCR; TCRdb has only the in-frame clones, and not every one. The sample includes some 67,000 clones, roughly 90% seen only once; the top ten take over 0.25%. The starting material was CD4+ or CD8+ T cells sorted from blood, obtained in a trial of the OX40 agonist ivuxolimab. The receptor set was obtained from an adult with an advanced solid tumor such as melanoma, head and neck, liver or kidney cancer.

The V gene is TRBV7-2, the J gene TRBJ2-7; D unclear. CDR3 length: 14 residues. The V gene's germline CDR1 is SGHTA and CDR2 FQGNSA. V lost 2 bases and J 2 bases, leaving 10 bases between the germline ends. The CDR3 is CASSLNFGPYEQYF. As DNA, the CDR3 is TGTGCCAGCAGCTTAAATTTCGGGCCCTACGAGCAGTACTTC. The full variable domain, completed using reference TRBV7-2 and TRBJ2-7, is GAGVSQSPSNKVTEKGKDVELRCDPISGHTALYWYRQSLGQGLEFLIYFQGNSAPDKSGLPSDRFSAERTGGSVSTLTIQRTQQEDSAVYLCASSLNFGPYEQYFGPGTRLTVT.

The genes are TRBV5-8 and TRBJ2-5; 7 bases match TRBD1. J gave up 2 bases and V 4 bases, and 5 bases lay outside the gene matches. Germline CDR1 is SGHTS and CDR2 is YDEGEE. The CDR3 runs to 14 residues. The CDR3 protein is CASSRKGQQETQYF. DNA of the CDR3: TGTGCCAGCAGCCGAAAGGGACAGCAAGAGACCCAGTACTTC.

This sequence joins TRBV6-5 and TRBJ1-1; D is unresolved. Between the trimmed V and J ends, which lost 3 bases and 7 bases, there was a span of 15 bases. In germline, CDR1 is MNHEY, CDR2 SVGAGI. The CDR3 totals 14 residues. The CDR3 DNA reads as TGTGCCAGCAGTTATCCGGACTTAAAGATTGAAGCTTTCTTT. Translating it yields CASSYPDLKIEAFF.

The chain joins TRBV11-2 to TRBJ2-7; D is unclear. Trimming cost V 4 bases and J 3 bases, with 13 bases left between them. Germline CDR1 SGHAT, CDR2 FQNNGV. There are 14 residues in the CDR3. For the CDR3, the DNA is TGTGCCAGCAGCTACCTAATCAACAGCTACGAGCAGTACTTC. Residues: CASSYLINSYEQYF.

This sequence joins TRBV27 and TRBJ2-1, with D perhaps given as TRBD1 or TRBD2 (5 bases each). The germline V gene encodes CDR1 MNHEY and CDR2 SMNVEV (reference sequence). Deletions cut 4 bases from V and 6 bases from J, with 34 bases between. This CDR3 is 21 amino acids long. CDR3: CASSSSSRGLLRLDTFNEQFF. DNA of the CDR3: TGTGCCAGCAGTTCTTCCTCGAGGGGCCTACTGCGACTGGACACATTCAATGAGCAGTTCTTC.

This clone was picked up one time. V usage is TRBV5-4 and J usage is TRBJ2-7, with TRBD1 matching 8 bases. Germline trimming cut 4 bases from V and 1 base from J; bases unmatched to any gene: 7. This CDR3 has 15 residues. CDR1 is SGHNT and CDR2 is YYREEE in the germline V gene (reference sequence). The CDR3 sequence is CASSPGQGGSYEQYF. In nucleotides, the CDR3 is TGTGCCAGCAGCCCAGGACAGGGAGGTTCCTACGAGCAGTACTTC.

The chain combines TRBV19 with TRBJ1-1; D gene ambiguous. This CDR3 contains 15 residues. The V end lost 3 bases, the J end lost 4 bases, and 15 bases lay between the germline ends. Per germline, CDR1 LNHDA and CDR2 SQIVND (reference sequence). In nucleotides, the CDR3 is TGTGCCAGTAGTATCAACCCTACACTCCGCACTGAAGCTTTCTTT. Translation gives CASSINPTLRTEAFF.

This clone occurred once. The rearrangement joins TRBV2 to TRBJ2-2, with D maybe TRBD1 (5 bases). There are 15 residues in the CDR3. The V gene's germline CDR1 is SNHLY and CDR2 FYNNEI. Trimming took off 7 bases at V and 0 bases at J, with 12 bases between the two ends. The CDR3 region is CASKGNSANTGELFF. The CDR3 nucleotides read TGTGCCAGCAAGGGGAACTCCGCGAACACCGGGGAGCTGTTTTTT.

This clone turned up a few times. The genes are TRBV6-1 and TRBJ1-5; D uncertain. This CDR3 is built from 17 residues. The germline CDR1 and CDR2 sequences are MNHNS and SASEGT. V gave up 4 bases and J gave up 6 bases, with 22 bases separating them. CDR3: CASSAPSYLGLVQPQHF. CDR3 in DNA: TGTGCCAGCAGTGCACCTAGCTATCTGGGGTTGGTTCAGCCCCAGCATTTT.

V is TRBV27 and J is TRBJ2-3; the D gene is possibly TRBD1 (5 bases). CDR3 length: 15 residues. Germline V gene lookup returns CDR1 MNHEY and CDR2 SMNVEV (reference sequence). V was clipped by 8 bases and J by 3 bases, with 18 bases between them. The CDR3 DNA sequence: TGTGCCAGCTCGGCAGGGCGATTAAGTACAGATACGCAGTATTTT. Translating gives CASSAGRLSTDTQYF.

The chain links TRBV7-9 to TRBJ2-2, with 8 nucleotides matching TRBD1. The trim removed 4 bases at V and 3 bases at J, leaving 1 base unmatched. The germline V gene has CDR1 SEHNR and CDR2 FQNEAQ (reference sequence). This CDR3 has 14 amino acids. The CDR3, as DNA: TGTGCCAGCAGCTCGGACAGGGACACCGGGGAGCTGTTTTTT. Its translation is CASSSDRDTGELFF.

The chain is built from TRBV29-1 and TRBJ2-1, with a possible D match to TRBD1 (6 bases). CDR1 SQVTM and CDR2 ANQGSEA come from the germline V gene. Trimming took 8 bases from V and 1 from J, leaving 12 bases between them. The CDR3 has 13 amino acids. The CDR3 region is CSIGTPSYNEQFF. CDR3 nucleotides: TGCAGCATCGGGACACCGTCCTACAATGAGCAGTTCTTC.

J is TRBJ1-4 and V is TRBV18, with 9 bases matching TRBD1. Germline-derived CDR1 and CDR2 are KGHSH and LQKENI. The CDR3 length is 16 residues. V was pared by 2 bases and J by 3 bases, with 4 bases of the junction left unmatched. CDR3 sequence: CASSPFDRGANEKLFF. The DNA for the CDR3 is TGTGCCAGCTCACCATTTGACAGGGGGGCTAATGAAAAACTGTTTTTT.

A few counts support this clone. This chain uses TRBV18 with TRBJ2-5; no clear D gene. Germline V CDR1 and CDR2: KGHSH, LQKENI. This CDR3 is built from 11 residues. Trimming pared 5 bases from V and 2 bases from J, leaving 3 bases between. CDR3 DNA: TGTGCCAGCTCAATACAAGAGACCCAGTACTTC. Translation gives CASSIQETQYF.

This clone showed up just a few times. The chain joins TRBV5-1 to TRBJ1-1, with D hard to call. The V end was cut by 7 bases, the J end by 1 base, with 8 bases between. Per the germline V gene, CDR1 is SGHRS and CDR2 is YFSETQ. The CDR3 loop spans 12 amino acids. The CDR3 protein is CASGEENTEAFF. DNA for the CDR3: TGCGCCAGCGGTGAGGAGAACACTGAAGCTTTCTTT.

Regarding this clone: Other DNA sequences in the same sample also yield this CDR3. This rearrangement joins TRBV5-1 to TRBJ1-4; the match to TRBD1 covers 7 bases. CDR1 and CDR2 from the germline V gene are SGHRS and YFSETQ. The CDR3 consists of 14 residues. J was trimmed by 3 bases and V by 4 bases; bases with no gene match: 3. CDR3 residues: CASSRDSPNEKLFF. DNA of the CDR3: TGCGCCAGCAGCCGGGACAGCCCTAATGAAAAACTGTTTTTT.

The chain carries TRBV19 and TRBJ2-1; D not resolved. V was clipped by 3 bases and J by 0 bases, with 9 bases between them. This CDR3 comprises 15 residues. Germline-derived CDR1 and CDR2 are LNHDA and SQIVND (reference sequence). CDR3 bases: TGTGCCAGTAGTATTCAACATCCCTCCTACAATGAGCAGTTCTTC. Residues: CASSIQHPSYNEQFF.

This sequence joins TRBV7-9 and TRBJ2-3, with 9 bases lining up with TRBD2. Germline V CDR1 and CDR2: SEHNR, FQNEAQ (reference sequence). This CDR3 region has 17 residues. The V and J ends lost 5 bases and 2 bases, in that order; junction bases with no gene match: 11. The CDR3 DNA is TGTGCCAGCAGCACAGGGGCTAGCGGGACTAACACAGATACGCAGTATTTT. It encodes CASSTGASGTNTDTQYF.